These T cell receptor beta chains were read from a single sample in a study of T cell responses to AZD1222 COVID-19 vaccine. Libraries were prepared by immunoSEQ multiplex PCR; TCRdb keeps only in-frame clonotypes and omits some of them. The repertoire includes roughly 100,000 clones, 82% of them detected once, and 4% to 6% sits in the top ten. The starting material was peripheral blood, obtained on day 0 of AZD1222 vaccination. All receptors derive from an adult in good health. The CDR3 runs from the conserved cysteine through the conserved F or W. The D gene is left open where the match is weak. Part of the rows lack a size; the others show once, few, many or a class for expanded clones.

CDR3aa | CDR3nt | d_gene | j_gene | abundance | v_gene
CASSIAGGAQHF | TGTGCCAGCAGTATAGCGGGGGGCGCCCAGCATTTT | NA | TRBJ1-5 | NA | TRBV27
CASSQGQYNEQFF | TGCGCCAGCAGCCAAGGACAGTACAATGAGCAGTTCTTC | NA | TRBJ2-1 | NA | TRBV4-1
CASCRQAQNIQYF | TGTGCCAGTTGTCGACAGGCCCAAAACATTCAGTACTTC | NA | TRBJ2-4 | few | TRBV6-5
CASSLWGASYEQYF | TGTGCCAGCAGCTTATGGGGCGCTTCTTACGAGCAGTACTTC | NA | TRBJ2-7 | NA | TRBV11-1
CASSLNLQVNTEAFF | TGTGCCAGCAGCCTCAACCTACAGGTGAACACTGAAGCTTTCTTT | NA | TRBJ1-1 | NA | TRBV11-3
CASSPDIGPTTDTQYF | TGTGCCAGCAGCCCGGATATTGGCCCGACCACAGATACGCAGTATTTT | NA | TRBJ2-3 | NA | TRBV5-6
CASSPSITEVTDTQYF | TGTGCCAGCTCACCTTCCATCACCGAAGTCACAGATACGCAGTATTTT | NA | TRBJ2-3 | NA | TRBV18
CASSLTGIESTEAFF | TGCGCCAGCAGCTTGACAGGGATAGAGTCTACTGAAGCTTTCTTT | NA | TRBJ1-1 | NA | TRBV5-1
CASGAGSGETQYF | TGTGCTAGTGGCGCAGGGTCTGGCGAGACCCAGTACTTC | NA | TRBJ2-5 | medium-sized | TRBV12-5
CASRPDRSSYNEQFF | TGTGCCAGTAGGCCGGACAGGAGCTCCTACAATGAGCAGTTCTTC | TRBD1 | TRBJ2-1 | NA | TRBV19
CASSYHPGGLAGETQYF | TGTGCCAGCAGTTACCACCCCGGCGGACTAGCTGGAGAGACCCAGTACTTC | TRBD2 | TRBJ2-5 | NA | TRBV6-2/TRBV6-3
CASSPGPPSLNYGYTF | TGTGCCAGCAGCCCCGGACCCCCTTCGCTCAACTATGGCTACACCTTC | NA | TRBJ1-2 | NA | TRBV5-5
CASSELNNSPLHF | TGTGCCAGCTCAGAACTGAATAATTCACCCCTCCACTTT | NA | TRBJ1-6 | NA | TRBV18
CASSIGSGDAFF | TGTGCCAGTAGTATAGGGTCAGGGGACGCTTTCTTT | NA | TRBJ1-1 | NA | TRBV19
CASSLAGQTSGNTIYF | TGTGCCAGCAGCTTAGCGGGGCAGACCTCTGGAAACACCATATATTTT | NA | TRBJ1-3 | NA | TRBV7-2
CASSLGQGAYGYTF | TGTGCCAGCAGCCTGGGACAGGGAGCCTATGGCTACACCTTC | TRBD1 | TRBJ1-2 | NA | TRBV9
CASNTRGWNTEAFF | TGTGCCAGTAACACCAGAGGATGGAACACTGAAGCTTTCTTT | NA | TRBJ1-1 | once | TRBV19
CASSFRTGWAGTEAFF | TGTGCCAGCAGCTTCCGGACAGGTTGGGCAGGGACTGAAGCTTTCTTT | TRBD1 | TRBJ1-1 | few | TRBV3-1/TRBV3-2
CASSVELSSDYGYTF | TGTGCCAGCAGCGTAGAGTTGAGCAGTGACTATGGCTACACCTTC | NA | TRBJ1-2 | NA | TRBV9
CASSPNSLWGGSEAFF | TGTGCCAGCAGCCCAAATTCTTTGTGGGGCGGGTCTGAAGCTTTCTTT | NA | TRBJ1-1 | NA | TRBV4-2
CASSYSRLAGIETQYF | TGTGCCAGCAGTTACTCGCGACTAGCGGGGATAGAGACCCAGTACTTC | TRBD2 | TRBJ2-5 | once | TRBV6-5
CASSTWRDKNQPQHF | TGTGCCAGTAGTACCTGGAGGGATAAGAATCAGCCCCAGCATTTT | NA | TRBJ1-5 | once | TRBV19
CASSQPDARGDQPQHF | TGTGCCAGCAGCCAACCCGACGCCCGGGGGGATCAGCCCCAGCATTTT | NA | TRBJ1-5 | NA | TRBV4-2
CASSGGSENTDTQYF | TGTGCCAGCAGTGGGGGATCTGAGAACACAGATACGCAGTATTTT | NA | TRBJ2-3 | NA | TRBV2
CASRRTGGDYGYTF | TGCGCCAGCAGAAGGACAGGGGGGGACTATGGCTACACCTTC | TRBD1 | TRBJ1-2 | NA | TRBV10-2
CASSAQGQPQHF | TGTGCCAGCAGCGCACAGGGACAGCCCCAGCATTTT | NA | TRBJ1-5 | NA | TRBV7-2
CASSQVGGAPYGYTF | TGCGCCAGCAGCCAAGTGGGGGGCGCTCCCTACGGCTACACCTTC | NA | TRBJ1-2 | NA | TRBV4-1
CASSQDGGGQYYGYTF | TGCGCCAGCAGCCAAGATGGAGGGGGCCAATACTATGGCTACACCTTC | TRBD1 | TRBJ1-2 | NA | TRBV4-3
CASSPKPDGAMGYTF | TGTGCCAGCAGCCCGAAACCCGACGGGGCTATGGGCTACACCTTC | NA | TRBJ1-2 | NA | TRBV6-5
CASSFSGQGRNEQFF | TGTGCCAGCAGCTTCTCGGGGCAGGGTAGGAATGAGCAGTTCTTC | NA | TRBJ2-1 | few | TRBV5-6
CASSFSGTGGLRGYTF | TGTGCCAGCAGCTTCTCCGGGACAGGGGGCTTGCGGGGCTACACCTTC | TRBD1 | TRBJ1-2 | NA | TRBV7-9
CASSPSGAGTSTDTQYF | TGCGCCAGCAGCCCATCAGGGGCGGGGACTAGCACAGATACGCAGTATTTT | NA | TRBJ2-3 | NA | TRBV4-1
CASSFRGTTEAFF | TGTGCCAGCAGCTTTAGGGGGACCACTGAAGCTTTCTTT | NA | TRBJ1-1 | NA | TRBV7-2
CSVPTEQETQYF | TGCAGCGTCCCGACAGAACAAGAGACCCAGTACTTC | NA | TRBJ2-5 | NA | TRBV29-1
CASSRTGDYGYTF | TGCGCCAGCAGCCGAACAGGCGACTATGGCTACACCTTC | NA | TRBJ1-2 | once | TRBV4-3
CSVGEPNTIYF | TGCAGCGTGGGGGAGCCTAACACCATATATTTT | NA | TRBJ1-3 | NA | TRBV29-1
CASRDRERTEAFF | TGTGCCAGCAGGGACAGGGAGAGGACTGAAGCTTTCTTT | TRBD1 | TRBJ1-1 | NA | TRBV6-5
CASSVSGTKGNTIYF | TGTGCCAGCAGTGTTTCCGGGACAAAGGGAAACACCATATATTTT | NA | TRBJ1-3 | once | TRBV2
CASRSTGTGVTGEQYF | TGTGCCAGCAGGTCGACCGGGACAGGGGTTACCGGCGAGCAGTACTTC | TRBD1 | TRBJ2-7 | once | TRBV28
CASSYRGRGPTDTQYF | TGTGCCAGCAGTTACCGGGGACGTGGGCCCACAGATACGCAGTATTTT | NA | TRBJ2-3 | NA | TRBV5-4
CASTSPGPTDTQYF | TGTGCCAGTACCAGTCCAGGGCCTACAGATACGCAGTATTTT | NA | TRBJ2-3 | NA | TRBV27
CASRRRQGVYGYTF | TGTGCCAGTAGGCGGCGACAGGGGGTGTACGGCTACACCTTC | TRBD1 | TRBJ1-2 | NA | TRBV19
CASSRRTGAVTEAFF | TGTGCCAGCTCACGCCGGACAGGGGCAGTGACTGAAGCTTTCTTT | TRBD1 | TRBJ1-1 | NA | TRBV18
CASSSFGTGDNEQFF | TGTGCCAGCAGCTCGTTCGGGACAGGTGACAATGAGCAGTTCTTC | TRBD1 | TRBJ2-1 | NA | TRBV7-9
CASSLGLAGAQETQYF | TGTGCTAGCAGCCTAGGACTAGCGGGGGCCCAAGAGACCCAGTACTTC | TRBD2 | TRBJ2-5 | once | TRBV7-7
CASSSTGGSTEAFF | TGTGCCAGCAGCTCTACAGGGGGCAGTACTGAAGCTTTCTTT | TRBD1 | TRBJ1-1 | NA | TRBV7-9
CASSERWGTGTGELFF | TGTGCCAGCAGTGAGAGGTGGGGGACGGGCACCGGGGAGCTGTTTTTT | NA | TRBJ2-2 | NA | TRBV2